This T cell receptor beta chain was sequenced for a study of monozygotic twins with inflammatory bowel disease. Germline CDR1 SNHLY, CDR2 FYNNEI. The CDR3 spans 14 residues. Study-level findings and limits: The authors could not tell different T cell subtypes apart. Versus healthy twins, IBD patients showed fewer clonotypes shared with others, especially with disease activity.

For every sample, eight separate reactions were used to make cDNA. After re-calling the 5' RACE reads, TCRdb lists one entry per CDR3 protein, DNA absent. The sample has approximately 400,000 distinct CDR3 sequences. Comments on this clonotype: Its antigen is not known.

What was sequenced was blood. The chain joins TRBV2 to TRBJ1-2. This sequence originates from a human donor with ulcerative colitis or Crohn's disease, or a healthy co-twin of an affected twin (not recorded which). CDR3 residues: CASSEGGANYGYTF. The complete variable domain, with remaining parts taken from reference TRBV2 and TRBJ1-2, reads EPEVTQTPSHQVTQMGQEVILRCVPISNHLYFYWYRQILGQKVEFLVSFYNNEISEKSEIFDDQFSVERPDGSNFTLKIRSTKLEDSAMYFCASSEGGANYGYTFGSGTRLTVV.